This T cell receptor beta chain was sequenced for a study of CD8 T cells in ankylosing spondylitis. Making use of molecular barcodes, quantitative 5'-RACE generated TCR beta libraries. From the 5' RACE reads, TCRdb called clonotypes with MiXCR, one entry per CDR3 protein. This sample has around 330,000 distinct CDR3 sequences, with around a tenth found just once. This clonotype was recorded at least ten times. Its antigen is unknown. Notes on the study in general: Before this, some motif variants had been reported in reactive arthritis synovial fluid and blood.

The trim removed 0 bases at V and 1 base at J, leaving 2 bases unmatched. This CDR3 is 15 amino acids long. Germline assignment: CDR1 MNHEY and CDR2 SVGAGI. The receptor was derived from a female donor with ankylosing spondylitis or in good health (not recorded which). This chain uses TRBV6-5 with TRBJ2-5, with 7 bases lining up with TRBD1. The specimen sequenced was blood, either unsorted or a sorted T cell fraction (not recorded which). CDR3 bases: TGTGCCAGCAGTTACTCAGGACAGGTCCAAGAGACCCAGTACTTC. It is translated as CASSYSGQVQETQYF.